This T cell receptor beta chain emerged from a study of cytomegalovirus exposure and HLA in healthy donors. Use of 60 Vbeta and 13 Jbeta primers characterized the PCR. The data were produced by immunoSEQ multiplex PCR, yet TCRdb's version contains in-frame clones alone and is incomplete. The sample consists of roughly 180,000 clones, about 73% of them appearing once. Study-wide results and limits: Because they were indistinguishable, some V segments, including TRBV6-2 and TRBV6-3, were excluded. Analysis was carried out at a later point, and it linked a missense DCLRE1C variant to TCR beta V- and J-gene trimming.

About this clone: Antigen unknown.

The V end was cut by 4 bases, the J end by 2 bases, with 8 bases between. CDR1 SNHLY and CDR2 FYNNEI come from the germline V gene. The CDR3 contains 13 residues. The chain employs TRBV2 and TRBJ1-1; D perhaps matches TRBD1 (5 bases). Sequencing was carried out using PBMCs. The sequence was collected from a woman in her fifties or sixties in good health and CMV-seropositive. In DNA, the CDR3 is TGTGCCAGCAGTGTAGGGGAAAACACTGAAGCTTTCTTT. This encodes CASSVGENTEAFF. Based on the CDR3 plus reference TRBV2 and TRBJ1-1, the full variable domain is EPEVTQTPSHQVTQMGQEVILRCVPISNHLYFYWYRQILGQKVEFLVSFYNNEISEKSEIFDDQFSVERPDGSNFTLKIRSTKLEDSAMYFCASSVGENTEAFFGQGTRLTVV.